This T cell receptor (beta chain) comes out of a study of blood T cell repertoires in COVID-19. About the study: From the United States, Italy and Spain came samples of acute and convalescent COVID-19. T cells, B-cell-depleted T cells, or PBMCs supplied cDNA or gDNA.

Per germline, CDR1 SGHTA and CDR2 FQGTGA. V shed 5 bases and J 7 bases; nucleotides not matched to a gene: 3. The CDR3 covers 13 residues. Original methodology: It was from reference gene primer amplification that nucleated cell counts were estimated. Here immunoSEQ multiplex PCR was the method, and the copy in TCRdb shows in-frame clones only, minus some. V, J and clone size derive from that table, while D and trimming were established from the DNA sequence. The data show some 150,000 clones, 80% seen once. This sequence was found in a man in his sixties with active or convalescent COVID-19. The chain joins TRBV7-3 to TRBJ2-1; 9 nucleotides agree with TRBD2. The sample taken for sequencing was peripheral blood. The CDR3 sequence is CASSISGSNEQFF. The CDR3 DNA follows: TGTGCCAGCAGCATTAGCGGGAGTAATGAGCAGTTCTTC.